Listed here are 20 T cell receptor beta chains from one sample, sequenced in a study of somatic reversion in DOCK8 deficiency. From roughly 100 ng genomic DNA, TRB libraries were made by one-step EuroClonality-NGS amplicon PCR. TCRdb redid the calling of the multiplex PCR reads with MiXCR, one entry per CDR3 protein. The sample comprises more than 2,500 distinct CDR3 sequences, approximately 24% of which are singletons, and over 7.5% rests with the top ten. The source material was peripheral blood. The receptors were sampled from a human donor in good health.

This clonotype was counted only a few times. This chain joins TRBV5-6 and TRBJ1-5; D not certain. This CDR3 spans 13 amino acids. Trimming stripped 0 bases from V and 6 bases from J, with 7 bases between. The germline V gene has CDR1 SGHDT and CDR2 YYEEEE. CDR3 residues: CASSLEGSQPQHF. The DNA of the CDR3 is TGTGCCAGCAGCTTGGAAGGGTCTCAGCCCCAGCATTTT. Together with reference TRBV5-6 and TRBJ1-5, the CDR3 gives the full variable domain: DAGVTQSPTHLIKTRGQQVTLRCSPKSGHDTVSWYQQALGQGPQFIFQYYEEEERQRGNFPDRFSGHQFPNYSSELNVNALLLGDSALYLCASSLEGSQPQHFGDGTRLSIL.

This sequence joins TRBV15 and TRBJ2-7; D is perhaps TRBD2 (5 bases). In germline, CDR1 is LNHNV, CDR2 YYDKDF (reference sequence). The V end was cut by 0 bases, the J end by 0 bases, with 15 bases between. The CDR3 totals 17 residues. CDR3 region: CATSRDRWGDGSYEQYF. Here the CDR3 DNA reads TGTGCCACCAGCAGAGATCGTTGGGGAGATGGCTCCTACGAGCAGTACTTC.

This clonotype was counted between two and nine times. The chain joins TRBV12-3 or TRBV12-4 to TRBJ1-2, with TRBD1 matching 8 bases. The CDR3 consists of 14 residues. Losses at the gene ends were 6 bases for V and 7 bases for J; bases not matched to a gene: 10. CDR3 amino acids: CASSPLQGGGGYTF. Here the CDR3 DNA reads TGTGCCAGCAGCCCGTTACAGGGGGGGGGTGGCTACACCTTC.

The V and J genes are TRBV20-1 and TRBJ1-6; tentatively, D is TRBD1 (6 bases). Trimming pared 4 bases from V and 8 bases from J, leaving 12 bases between. The CDR3 spans 13 residues. In germline, CDR1 is DFQATT, CDR2 SNEGSKA (reference sequence). CDR3 coding DNA: TGCAGTGCTATTCTGGGGGCGGATTCACCCCTCCACTTT. It specifies CSAILGADSPLHF.

Turning to this clonotype: A much larger clone differs by one base, so this may be a read error. The chain carries TRBV6-6 and TRBJ1-5; possible D gene TRBD1, 5 bases. This CDR3 is 16 amino acids long. Trimming removed 3 bases at V and 6 bases at J, with 18 bases between. The germline V gene encodes CDR1 MNHNY and CDR2 SVGAGI (reference sequence). CDR3 in amino acids: CASSYRTRVGSQPQHF. The CDR3 DNA reads as TGTGCCAGCAGTTATCGGACAAGGGTGGGCAGTCAGCCCCAGCATTTT.

The chain couples TRBV4-1 to TRBJ1-2, with TRBD1 as a possible D gene (5 bases). With 1 base removed from V and 6 bases from J, the gap between germline ends came to 15 bases. The CDR3 spans 15 residues. In germline, CDR1 is MGHRA, CDR2 YSYEKL. The CDR3 is CASSQVLHRSNGYTF. In DNA form, the CDR3 reads TGCGCCAGCAGCCAAGTATTACACAGGAGCAATGGCTACACCTTC.

V usage is TRBV2 and J usage is TRBJ2-6, with D perhaps matching TRBD2 (5 bases). This CDR3 contains 18 residues. The germline V and J ends were trimmed by 4 bases and 0 bases, with 16 bases remaining between them. The germline CDR1 and CDR2 sequences are SNHLY and FYNNEI. CDR3 DNA: TGTGCCAGCAGTGCGTCCGAGGGAACCCACTCTGGGGCCAACGTCCTGACTTTC. This codes for CASSASEGTHSGANVLTF.

This chain joins TRBV6-1 and TRBJ1-1, with D unclear. The CDR3 spans 12 residues. Looked up from germline, CDR1 is MNHNS and CDR2 is SASEGT. Trimming left V 2 bases short and J 9 bases short, with 10 bases between. This chain's CDR3 is CASSELDQKAFF. CDR3 coding DNA: TGTGCCAGCAGTGAATTGGACCAAAAAGCTTTCTTT.

The chain joins TRBV7-2 to TRBJ1-2; D not certain. V dropped 1 base and J dropped 6 bases, with 9 bases sitting between them. The CDR3 extends over 13 amino acids. CDR1 SGHTA and CDR2 FQGNSA come from the germline V gene. The chain's CDR3 is CASSLGEQDGYTF. As DNA, the CDR3 is TGTGCCAGCAGCTTAGGTGAGCAGGATGGCTACACCTTC.

This clonotype has only a few counts. V gene TRBV19 combines with J gene TRBJ1-6; D is perhaps TRBD1 (5 bases). CDR1 LNHDA and CDR2 SQIVND come from the germline V gene (reference sequence). With 5 bases removed from V and 1 base from J, the gap between germline ends came to 9 bases. CDR3 length equals 15 residues. CDR3 sequence: CASSFRGSYNSPLHF. DNA of the CDR3: TGTGCCAGTAGTTTTAGGGGATCCTATAATTCACCCCTCCACTTT.

The chain employs TRBV12-3 or TRBV12-4 and TRBJ2-5; 9 bases match TRBD2. The CDR3 extends over 12 amino acids. V lost 5 bases and J lost 9; bases outside the gene matches: 4. The CDR3 spells CASSGLAMAQYF. The CDR3 DNA reads TGTGCCAGCAGTGGACTAGCGATGGCCCAGTACTTC.

V and J are TRBV27 and TRBJ1-5, with 7 bases lining up with TRBD1. The CDR3 contains 17 residues. V lost 5 bases, J lost 3 bases, and 13 bases stayed unmatched. Germline-derived CDR1 and CDR2 are MNHEY and SMNVEV (reference sequence). Written as DNA, the CDR3 is TGTGCCAGCAGTAACACCGGGACAGATAACTTCAATCAGCCCCAGCATTTT. Its protein product is CASSNTGTDNFNQPQHF.

This clonotype was detected a few times. The genes are TRBV7-9 and TRBJ2-1; 14 nucleotides agree with TRBD2. The CDR3 runs to 17 residues. With 4 bases clipped from V and 6 bases from J, the junction kept 8 bases outside the gene matches. Germline CDR1 is SEHNR and CDR2 is FQNEAQ (reference sequence). The CDR3 sequence is CASSSTSGRVWGNEQFF. The CDR3 DNA is TGTGCCAGCAGCTCGACTAGCGGGAGGGTGTGGGGCAATGAGCAGTTCTTC. The complete variable domain, with remaining parts taken from reference TRBV7-9 and TRBJ2-1, reads DTGVSQNPRHKITKRGQNVTFRCDPISEHNRLYWYRQTLGQGPEFLTYFQNEAQLEKSRLLSDRFSAERPKGSFSTLEIQRTEQGDSAMYLCASSSTSGRVWGNEQFFGPGTRLTVL.

This chain connects TRBV3-1 to TRBJ1-5; a weak D match, TRBD1 (5 bases). The V end lost 4 bases, the J end lost 3 bases, and 13 bases lay between the germline ends. This CDR3 is built from 15 residues. Germline lookup yields CDR1 LGHDT and CDR2 YNNKEL (reference sequence). The CDR3 bases are TGTGCCAGCAGCCCCGGACACCGTGTCAATCAGCCCCAGCATTTT. Protein product: CASSPGHRVNQPQHF.

V usage is TRBV28 and J usage is TRBJ2-1; the match to TRBD2 covers 8 bases. The length of the CDR3 is 15 residues. Germline V gene data show CDR1 as MDHEN and CDR2 as SYDVKM. Germline trimming cut 8 bases from V and 2 bases from J; bases unmatched to any gene: 8. Here the CDR3 reads CASGGDGGAYNEQFF. The CDR3 DNA reads as TGTGCCAGCGGCGGTGACGGGGGGGCCTACAATGAGCAGTTCTTC.

This clonotype was counted between two and nine times. The rearrangement uses TRBV7-9 and TRBJ2-7; TRBD2 might be the D (6 bases). CDR1 and CDR2 (germline): SEHNR, FQNEAQ (reference sequence). V was clipped by 1 base and J by 1 base, with 17 bases between them. The CDR3 extends over 17 amino acids. The CDR3 DNA follows: TGTGCCAGCAGCTTAGGGGGTAGCGGCTTAAGTTCCTACGAGCAGTACTTC. It codes for CASSLGGSGLSSYEQYF.

In regard to this clonotype: Being one base from a much bigger clone, this may be a read error. CDR3 sequence reads: CAWSSPRTSRSGEQYF. DNA of the CDR3: TGTGCCTGGAGTTCCCCCCGGACTAGCAGGAGTGGAGAGCAGTACTTC. V usage is TRBV30 and J usage is TRBJ2-7; 8 positions match TRBD2. The V and J ends lost 2 bases and 7 bases, in that order; junction bases with no gene match: 16. CDR1 and CDR2 (germline): GTSNPN, SVGIG (reference sequence). The CDR3 is 16 amino acids.

By frequency in the sample, this clonotype is medium-sized. The chain is built from TRBV7-9 and TRBJ1-1; D ambiguous. The CDR3 spans 14 residues. Germline V gives CDR1 SEHNR, CDR2 FQNEAQ (reference sequence). The germline V and J ends were trimmed by 3 bases and 7 bases, with 15 bases remaining between them. For the CDR3, the DNA is TGTGCCAGCAGCTTCTCTAGGACGGTAGTTGAAGCTTTCTTT. Translating gives CASSFSRTVVEAFF.

This clonotype is large (0.1 to 1%) in the sample. The gene calls are TRBV30 and TRBJ1-3; 10 positions match TRBD1. CDR1 is GTSNPN and CDR2 is SVGIG in the germline V gene (reference sequence). Losses at the gene ends were 4 bases for V and 4 bases for J; bases not matched to a gene: 4. The CDR3 sequence is 14 residues long. CDR3 nucleotide sequence: TGTGCCTGGACTCCGGGACAGGGGGGAAACACCATATATTTT. It translates to CAWTPGQGGNTIYF.

Relative to its sample, this clonotype is medium-sized. This chain joins TRBV12-3 or TRBV12-4 and TRBJ2-2; 8 nucleotides align to TRBD1. The CDR3 is made up of 15 amino acids. V gave up 10 bases and J gave up 4 bases; unmatched junction bases: 11. Here the CDR3 DNA reads TGTGCCAACCTACGGACAGGGACGGTCACCGGGGAGCTGTTTTTT. Its protein is CANLRTGTVTGELFF.